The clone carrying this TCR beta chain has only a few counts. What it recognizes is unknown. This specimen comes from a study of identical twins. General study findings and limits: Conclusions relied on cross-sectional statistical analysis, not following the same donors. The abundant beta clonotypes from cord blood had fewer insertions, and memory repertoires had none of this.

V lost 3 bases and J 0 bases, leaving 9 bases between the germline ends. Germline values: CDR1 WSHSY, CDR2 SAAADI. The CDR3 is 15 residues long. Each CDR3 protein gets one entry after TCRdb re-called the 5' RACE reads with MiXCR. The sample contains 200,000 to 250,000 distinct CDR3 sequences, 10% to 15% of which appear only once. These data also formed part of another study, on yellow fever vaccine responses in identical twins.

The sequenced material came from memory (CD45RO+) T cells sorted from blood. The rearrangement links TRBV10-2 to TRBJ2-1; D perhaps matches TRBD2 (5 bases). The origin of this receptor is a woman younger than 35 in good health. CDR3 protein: CASSDVGSSYNEQFF. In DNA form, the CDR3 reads TGCGCCAGCAGTGACGTGGGGAGCTCCTACAATGAGCAGTTCTTC.